This T cell receptor beta chain is from a study of cytomegalovirus exposure and HLA in healthy donors. With regard to this clone: Its target is unknown.

Some clones are missing from TCRdb's copy, which holds only in-frame ones; the method was immunoSEQ multiplex PCR. The sample includes under 250,000 clones, 80% to 90% of them seen just once. The germline V and J ends were trimmed by 2 bases and 4 bases, with 16 bases remaining between them. This CDR3 has 16 residues. The V gene's germline CDR1 is SGHTA and CDR2 FQGNSA. General study findings and limits: In vitro checks showed that three CMV-associated chains really do target CMV antigens.

The V call is TRBV7-2, the J call TRBJ2-3; no reliable D call. The sequence came from a woman aged 18-30 years in good health and CMV-seropositive. The sample was PBMCs. The CDR3 DNA is TGTGCCAGCAGCTTATATCCTGGCCAGTCAGCAGATACGCAGTATTTT. It yields the protein CASSLYPGQSADTQYF.